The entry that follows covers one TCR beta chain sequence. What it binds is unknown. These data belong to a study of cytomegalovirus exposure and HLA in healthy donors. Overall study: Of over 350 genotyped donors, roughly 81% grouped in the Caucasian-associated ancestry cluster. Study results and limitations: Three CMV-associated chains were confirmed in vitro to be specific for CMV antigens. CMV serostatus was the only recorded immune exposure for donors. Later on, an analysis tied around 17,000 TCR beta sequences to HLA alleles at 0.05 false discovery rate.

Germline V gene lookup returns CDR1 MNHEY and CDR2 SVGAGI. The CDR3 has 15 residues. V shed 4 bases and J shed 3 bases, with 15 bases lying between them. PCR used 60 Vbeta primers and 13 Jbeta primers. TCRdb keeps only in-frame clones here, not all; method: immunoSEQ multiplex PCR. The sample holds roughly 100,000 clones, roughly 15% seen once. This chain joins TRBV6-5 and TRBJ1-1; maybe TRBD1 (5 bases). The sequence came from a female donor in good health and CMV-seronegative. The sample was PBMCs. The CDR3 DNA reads TGTGCCAGCAGTTCCCCAATAGACAGCTACACTGAAGCTTTCTTT. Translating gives CASSSPIDSYTEAFF.